The next 7 T cell receptor beta chains were all read from a single sample in a study of blood T cell repertoires in COVID-19. Profiling relied on immunoSEQ multiplex PCR, and the TCRdb table lists in-frame clones only, not all of them. The data hold 20,000 to 30,000 clones, with 70% to 90% observed a single time. The sample taken for sequencing was peripheral blood. These receptors all stem from a man aged 65-85 years with acute or convalescent COVID-19.

The chain combines TRBV5-4 with TRBJ1-2; 8 bases fit TRBD1. CDR1 is SGHNT and CDR2 is YYREEE in the germline V gene (reference sequence). Trimming removed 5 bases from V and 0 bases from J; junction bases left unmatched: 6. The CDR3 loop spans 15 amino acids. The CDR3 DNA follows: TGTGCCAGCAGAAAGGACAGGGCCGCTAACTATGGCTACACCTTC. Translating it yields CASRKDRAANYGYTF.

The chain employs TRBV6-5 and TRBJ1-5, with 7 positions matching TRBD1. With 5 bases clipped from V and 3 bases from J, the junction kept 7 bases outside the gene matches. The CDR3 has 15 amino acids. The germline gives CDR1 MNHEY, CDR2 SVGAGI. This CDR3 reads CASSMTGRVNQPQHF. CDR3 bases: TGTGCCAGCAGTATGACAGGGAGAGTCAATCAGCCCCAGCATTTT.

This chain joins TRBV4-1 and TRBJ1-1; 7 positions match TRBD1. CDR3 length equals 16 residues. In germline, CDR1 is MGHRA, CDR2 YSYEKL. Germline trimming cut 0 bases from V and 4 bases from J; bases unmatched to any gene: 8. The CDR3 loop reads CASSQESAGGFTEAFF. As DNA, the CDR3 is TGCGCCAGCAGCCAAGAATCGGCAGGGGGATTCACTGAAGCTTTCTTT.

The J gene is TRBJ2-2, the V gene TRBV5-1; tentative D call: TRBD2 (6 bases). Per the germline V gene, CDR1 is SGHRS and CDR2 is YFSETQ. The CDR3 consists of 15 residues. The V end was cut by 5 bases, the J end by 4 bases, with 15 bases between. The CDR3, as DNA: TGCGCCAGCAGTTTAAGCGGGTCAGCCACCGGGGAGCTGTTTTTT. Residues: CASSLSGSATGELFF.

This clone occurred a few times. The chain couples TRBV29-1 to TRBJ1-1, with 7 nucleotides matching TRBD1. Germline values: CDR1 SQVTM, CDR2 ANQGSEA. The ends lost 3 bases at V and 7 bases at J; junction bases unmatched: 8. The length of the CDR3 is 13 residues. The DNA for the CDR3 is TGCAGCGTTGATCCCCAGGGGGTCTATGAAGCTTTCTTT. Translation: CSVDPQGVYEAFF. Filled out from reference TRBV29-1 and TRBJ1-1, the complete variable domain reads SAVISQKPSRDICQRGTSLTIQCQVDSQVTMMFWYRQQPGQSLTLIATANQGSEATYESGFVIDKFPISRPNLTFSTLTVSNMSPEDSSIYLCSVDPQGVYEAFFGQGTRLTVV.

The V gene is TRBV2, the J gene TRBJ1-3; maybe TRBD1 (5 bases). CDR3 length: 14 amino acids. The V and J ends lost 2 bases and 3 bases respectively, with 8 bases between them. Germline lookup yields CDR1 SNHLY and CDR2 FYNNEI. CDR3 loop: CASSEQGGGNTIYF. Written as DNA, the CDR3 is TGTGCCAGCAGTGAACAGGGTGGTGGAAACACCATATATTTT.

Here the CDR3 DNA reads TGTGCCAGCAGCCAAGATTCAGGGCAAGCTTTCTTT. The encoded protein is CASSQDSGQAFF. The chain recombines TRBV3-1 (or the pseudogene TRBV3-2) with TRBJ1-1, with D possibly being TRBD1 (5 bases). The CDR3 contains 12 residues. The V and J ends lost 0 bases and 9 bases respectively, with 8 bases between them. From germline, CDR1 is LGHDT and CDR2 YNNKEL (reference sequence).